The T cell receptor beta chain described here comes from a study of patients and donors after allogeneic stem cell transplantation. The germline CDR1 and CDR2 sequences are LGHDT and YNNKEL (reference sequence). The CDR3 consists of 18 residues. The V gene end was trimmed by 4 bases and the J gene end by 4 bases; junction bases not matched to a gene: 7. TCRdb re-called the RT-PCR reads with MiXCR, one entry per CDR3 protein. The sample includes some 960,000 distinct CDR3 sequences, about 20% of them seen just once. This receptor was taken from a human donor who was either an allogeneic HSCT recipient or a stem cell or donor lymphocyte infusion donor (not recorded which). It is not recorded whose cells these are; they may come from a transplant donor. The chain is built from TRBV3-1 and TRBJ2-1; 16 positions agree with TRBD2. The sequenced material came from blood, either unsorted or a sorted T cell fraction (not recorded which). The CDR3 sequence: CASSLGTSGRAIYNEQFF. The CDR3 DNA is TGTGCCAGCAGCCTCGGGACTAGCGGGAGGGCCATTTACAATGAGCAGTTCTTC.